The 3 T cell receptor beta chains below come from one sample, sequenced in a study of blood T cell repertoires in COVID-19. The repertoire was sequenced with immunoSEQ multiplex PCR; TCRdb's copy has only in-frame clones and lacks some. The sample consists of some 380,000 clones, approximately 86% of them appearing once. The sample consisted of PBMCs or T cells enriched from blood (not recorded which). The receptors here all came from a woman aged 35 to 49 with acute COVID-19.

The chain uses TRBV5-1 and TRBJ1-5, with 7 nucleotides matching TRBD1. CDR1 and CDR2 from the germline V gene are SGHRS and YFSETQ. V shed 5 bases and J 6 bases; nucleotides not matched to a gene: 5. There are 13 residues in the CDR3. The CDR3 region is CASSSNRGQPQHF. DNA of the CDR3: TGCGCCAGCAGTTCCAACAGGGGTCAGCCCCAGCATTTT.

This clone has a single count. The V and J genes are TRBV19 and TRBJ1-2; 12 bases are a match to TRBD1. CDR1 and CDR2 from the germline V gene are LNHDA and SQIVND (reference sequence). V was clipped by 3 bases and J by 6 bases; unmatched bases: 5. This CDR3 is built from 15 residues. CDR3 bases: TGTGCCAGTAGTATTTTCGGGACAGGGGGCGATGGCTACACCTTC. It encodes CASSIFGTGGDGYTF.

This clone was seen ten or more times. This sequence joins TRBV10-3 and TRBJ1-3; D is possibly TRBD1 (5 bases). V was shortened by 11 bases and J by 0 bases, with 20 bases between the two germline ends. CDR1 and CDR2 from the germline V gene are ENHRY and SYGVKD. The CDR3 contains 16 residues. The DNA of the CDR3 is TGTGCCGCTACATTGGGGCAAGACACCTCTGGAAACACCATATATTTT. It translates to CAATLGQDTSGNTIYF.